This T cell receptor beta chain was sequenced in a study of OX40 agonist ivuxolimab in advanced cancers. In the case of this clone: Its antigen is as yet unknown.

The assay was immunoSEQ multiplex PCR, and TCRdb's table has in-frame clones only and misses some. The table has some 50,000 clones, almost 80% seen once. Germline loops: CDR1 MGHDK, CDR2 SYGVNS. The CDR3 runs 17 residues. Trimming cost V 6 bases and J 2 bases, with 22 bases left between them. General study findings and limits: Dosing at 0.1 to 3.0 mg/kg was accompanied by clonal expansion of CD4+ and CD8+ blood T cells by week 6.

Patients were ruled out by autoimmune disease history or systemic immunosuppression. This chain connects TRBV25-1 to TRBJ2-5, with unresolved D. The TCR was taken from an adult with an advanced solid tumor such as melanoma, head and neck, liver or kidney cancer. Sequencing was performed on CD4+ or CD8+ T cells sorted from blood, taken in a trial of the OX40 agonist ivuxolimab. The CDR3 protein is CASSFQRTVGIQETQYF. For the CDR3, the DNA is TGTGCCAGCAGCTTTCAGAGGACCGTCGGCATTCAAGAGACCCAGTACTTC.